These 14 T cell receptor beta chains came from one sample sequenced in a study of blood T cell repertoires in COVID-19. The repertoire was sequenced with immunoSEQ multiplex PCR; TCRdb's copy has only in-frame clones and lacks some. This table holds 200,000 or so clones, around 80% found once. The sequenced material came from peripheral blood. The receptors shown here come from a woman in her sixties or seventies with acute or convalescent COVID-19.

CDR3 residues: CASSQDGGQGGSGYTF. The DNA of the CDR3 is TGCGCCAGCAGCCAAGATGGAGGACAGGGAGGGAGTGGCTACACCTTC. This chain links TRBV4-1 with TRBJ1-2; TRBD1 matches at 8 bases. CDR3 length: 16 amino acids. CDR1 is MGHRA, CDR2 YSYEKL, per germline. The V segment lost 0 bases and the J segment 7 bases; nucleotides outside the gene matches: 10.

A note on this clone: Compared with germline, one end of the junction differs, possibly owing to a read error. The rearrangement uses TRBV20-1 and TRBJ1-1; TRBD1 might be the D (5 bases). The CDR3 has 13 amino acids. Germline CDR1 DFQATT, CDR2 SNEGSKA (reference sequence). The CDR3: CSASRGINSEAFF. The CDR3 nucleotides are TGCAGTGCTAGTAGGGGAATCAACAGTGAAGCTTTCTTT.

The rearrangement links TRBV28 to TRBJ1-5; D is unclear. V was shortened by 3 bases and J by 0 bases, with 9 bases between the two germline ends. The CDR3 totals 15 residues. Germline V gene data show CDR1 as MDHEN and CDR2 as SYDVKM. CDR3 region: CASSFRQDSNQPQHF. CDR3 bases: TGTGCCAGCAGTTTCCGCCAGGATAGCAATCAGCCCCAGCATTTT.

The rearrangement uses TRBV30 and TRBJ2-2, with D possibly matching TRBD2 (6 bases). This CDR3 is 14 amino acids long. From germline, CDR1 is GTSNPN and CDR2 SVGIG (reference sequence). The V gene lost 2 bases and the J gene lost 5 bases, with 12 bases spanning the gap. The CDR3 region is CAWSWGDETGELFF. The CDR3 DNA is TGTGCCTGGAGTTGGGGGGATGAAACCGGGGAGCTGTTTTTT.

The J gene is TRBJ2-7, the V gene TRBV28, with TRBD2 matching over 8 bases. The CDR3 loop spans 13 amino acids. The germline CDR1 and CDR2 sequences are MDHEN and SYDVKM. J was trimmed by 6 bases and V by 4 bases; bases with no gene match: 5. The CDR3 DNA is TGTGCCAGCAGTTGGCAGCGGGAGTTCGAGCAGTACTTC. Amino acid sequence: CASSWQREFEQYF.

The CDR3 here is CASSWKGSRTVSNQPQHF. CDR3 bases: TGTGCCAGCAGTTGGAAAGGGAGCAGGACAGTGAGCAATCAGCCCCAGCATTTT. The genes are TRBV27 and TRBJ1-5; tentative D call: TRBD1 (6 bases). This CDR3 spans 18 amino acids. Germline lookup yields CDR1 MNHEY and CDR2 SMNVEV (reference sequence). V dropped 4 bases and J dropped 1 base, with 20 bases sitting between them.

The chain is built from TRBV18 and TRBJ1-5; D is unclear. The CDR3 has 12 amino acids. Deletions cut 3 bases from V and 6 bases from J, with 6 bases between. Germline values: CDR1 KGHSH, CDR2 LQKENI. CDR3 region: CASSPGSQPQHF. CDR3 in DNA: TGTGCCAGCTCACCGGGGAGTCAGCCCCAGCATTTT.

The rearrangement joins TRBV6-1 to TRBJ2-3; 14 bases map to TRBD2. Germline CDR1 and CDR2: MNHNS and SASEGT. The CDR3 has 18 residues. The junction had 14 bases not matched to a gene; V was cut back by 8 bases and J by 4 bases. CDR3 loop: CASGGEGMGLAGADTQYF. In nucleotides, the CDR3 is TGTGCCAGCGGTGGGGAAGGGATGGGACTAGCGGGAGCAGATACGCAGTATTTT.

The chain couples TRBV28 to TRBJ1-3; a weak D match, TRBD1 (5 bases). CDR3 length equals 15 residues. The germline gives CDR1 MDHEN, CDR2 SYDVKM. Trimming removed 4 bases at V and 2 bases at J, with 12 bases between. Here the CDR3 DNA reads TGTGCCAGCAGTTCAAGGGGCAAGGCTGGAAACACCATATATTTT. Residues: CASSSRGKAGNTIYF. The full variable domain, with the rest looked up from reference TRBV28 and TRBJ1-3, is DVKVTQSSRYLVKRTGEKVFLECVQDMDHENMFWYRQDPGLGLRLIYFSYDVKMKEKGDIPEGYSVSREKKERFSLILESASTNQTSMYLCASSSRGKAGNTIYFGEGSWLTVV.

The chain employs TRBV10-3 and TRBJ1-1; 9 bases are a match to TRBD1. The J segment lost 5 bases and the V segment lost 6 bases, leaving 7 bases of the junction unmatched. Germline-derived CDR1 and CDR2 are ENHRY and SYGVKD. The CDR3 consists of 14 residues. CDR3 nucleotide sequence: TGTGCCATCAGGACCAGACAGGGGGAGACTGAAGCTTTCTTT. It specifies CAIRTRQGETEAFF.

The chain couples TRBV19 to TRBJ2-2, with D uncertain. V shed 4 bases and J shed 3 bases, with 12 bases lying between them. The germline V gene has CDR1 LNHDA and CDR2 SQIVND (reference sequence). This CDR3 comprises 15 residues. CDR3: CASSTYRQDTGELFF. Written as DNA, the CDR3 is TGTGCCAGTAGTACCTACCGCCAGGACACCGGGGAGCTGTTTTTT.

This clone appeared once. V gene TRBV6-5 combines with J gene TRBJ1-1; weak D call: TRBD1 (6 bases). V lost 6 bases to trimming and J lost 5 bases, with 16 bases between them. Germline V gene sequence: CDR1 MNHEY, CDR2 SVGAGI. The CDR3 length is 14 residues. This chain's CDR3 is CASRAGVVGTEAFF. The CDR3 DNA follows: TGTGCCAGCAGGGCAGGGGTTGTAGGGACTGAAGCTTTCTTT.

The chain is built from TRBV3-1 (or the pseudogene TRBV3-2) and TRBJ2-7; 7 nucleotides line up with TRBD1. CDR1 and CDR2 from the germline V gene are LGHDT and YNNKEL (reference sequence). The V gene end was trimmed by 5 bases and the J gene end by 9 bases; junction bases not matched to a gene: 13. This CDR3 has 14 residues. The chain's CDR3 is CASSVQTGSPRQYF. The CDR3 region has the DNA TGTGCCAGCAGCGTTCAGACAGGGTCCCCGCGGCAGTACTTC.

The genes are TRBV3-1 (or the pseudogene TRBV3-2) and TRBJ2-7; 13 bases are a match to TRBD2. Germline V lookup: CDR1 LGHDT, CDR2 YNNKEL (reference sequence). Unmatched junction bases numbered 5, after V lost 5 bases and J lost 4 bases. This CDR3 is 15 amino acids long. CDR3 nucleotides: TGTGCCAGCAGCTTGGGACTAGCGGGACCTTACGAGCAGTACTTC. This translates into CASSLGLAGPYEQYF.